The rows below give T cell receptor beta chains drawn from one sample of a study of immune evolution from preneoplasia to lung adenocarcinoma. Data came from immunoSEQ multiplex PCR; TCRdb stores just in-frame clones and leaves some out. This table holds some 10,000 clones, roughly 70% found once. Sequencing was performed on FFPE normal lung tissue adjacent to the tumor. Receptor source: a person aged 55 to 75 with lung adenocarcinoma. Some clones in this sample may be carry-over from other donors' samples. CDR3s include the opening cysteine and the closing phenylalanine or tryptophan. The D gene is left open where the match is weak. Clone sizes are given selectively: once, few, many, or a class where the clone is expanded.

J gene | D gene | V gene | clone size | CDR3 protein | CDR3 DNA
TRBJ2-3 | - | TRBV5-1 | - | CASRRDTATDTQYF | TGCGCCAGCAGAAGGGACACCGCCACAGATACGCAGTATTTT
TRBJ2-2 | - | TRBV25-1 | - | CASSEAASDTGELFF | TGTGCCAGCAGTGAAGCGGCATCAGACACCGGGGAGCTGTTTTTT
TRBJ1-3 | - | TRBV6-1 | few | CASSEGEGRSGNTIYF | TGTGCCAGCAGTGAAGGGGAGGGGAGGTCTGGAAACACCATATATTTT
TRBJ2-3 | TRBD2 | TRBV5-1 | - | CASSLIATSGRRDTQYF | TGCGCCAGCAGCCTTATTGCGACTAGCGGGAGGAGGGATACGCAGTATTTT
TRBJ2-1 | - | TRBV30 | - | CAWSQTGSSYNEQFF | TGTGCCTGGAGTCAGACAGGAAGCTCCTACAATGAGCAGTTCTTC
TRBJ2-1 | TRBD2 | TRBV4-1 | - | CASSQGPGLAGNRAEQFF | TGCGCCAGCAGCCAAGGCCCGGGACTAGCGGGAAATAGGGCTGAGCAGTTCTTC
TRBJ2-1 | TRBD1 | TRBV5-1 | - | CASSLWTGSSEQFF | TGCGCCAGCAGCTTATGGACAGGGTCAAGTGAGCAGTTCTTC
TRBJ1-2 | - | TRBV21-1 | - | CASSKVGRVEYGYTF | TGTGCCAGCAGCAAAGTCGGCAGGGTTGAGTATGGCTACACCTTC
TRBJ1-5 | - | TRBV6-1 | - | CASSEEDGGAHQPQHF | TGTGCCAGCAGTGAAGAGGACGGCGGGGCCCATCAGCCCCAGCATTTT
TRBJ1-4 | TRBD1 | TRBV2 | - | CASSDPGQGQEKLFF | TGTGCCAGCAGTGATCCGGGACAGGGACAGGAAAAACTGTTTTTT
TRBJ2-3 | TRBD2 | TRBV7-2 | - | CASSKTSGRAGDTQYF | TGTGCCAGCAGCAAAACTAGCGGGAGGGCCGGGGATACGCAGTATTTT
TRBJ2-7 | - | TRBV19 | - | CASGTGGQREQYF | TGTGCCAGTGGAACGGGGGGACAAAGGGAGCAGTACTTC
TRBJ2-7 | - | TRBV7-2 | - | CASTFNLGYEQYF | TGTGCCAGCACCTTCAATCTAGGCTACGAGCAGTACTTC
TRBJ1-2 | - | TRBV28 | - | CASSLQEFYGYTF | TGTGCCAGCAGTCTTCAGGAGTTCTATGGCTACACCTTC
TRBJ2-4 | - | TRBV19 | few | CASTGTWGGIQYF | TGTGCCAGTACTGGTACGTGGGGTGGCATTCAGTACTTC
TRBJ2-1 | TRBD1 | TRBV30 | - | CAADRGHNEQFF | TGTGCCGCCGACAGGGGCCACAATGAGCAGTTCTTC
TRBJ1-5 | TRBD1 | TRBV4-1 | - | CASSQGTGGYQPQHF | TGCGCCAGCAGCCAAGGGACAGGGGGATACCAGCCCCAGCATTTT
TRBJ2-7 | - | TRBV15 | - | CATSTYKIGSHGKEQYF | TGTGCCACCAGCACCTATAAGATAGGGAGCCATGGGAAGGAGCAGTACTTC
TRBJ2-6 | TRBD1 | TRBV10-3 | - | CAINPGQASGANVLTF | TGTGCCATCAACCCGGGACAGGCCTCTGGGGCCAACGTCCTGACTTTC
TRBJ1-1 | TRBD1 | TRBV5-1 | - | CASSLGTGGTEAFF | TGCGCCAGCAGCTTGGGGACAGGGGGGACTGAAGCTTTCTTT
TRBJ1-1 | - | TRBV30 | - | CAWSVLEAGEAFF | TGTGCCTGGAGTGTACTGGAAGCGGGTGAAGCTTTCTTT
TRBJ2-1 | - | TRBV19 | - | CASSPLGLTADSYNEQFF | TGTGCCAGTAGTCCCCTGGGACTGACAGCGGACTCCTACAATGAGCAGTTCTTC
TRBJ2-1 | - | TRBV7-2 | - | CASSLEGPSREQFF | TGTGCCAGCAGCTTAGAAGGCCCTTCACGTGAGCAGTTCTTC